These T cell receptor beta chains were read from a single sample in a study of shared clonotypes between healthy human individuals. Assay: immunoSEQ multiplex PCR; the TCRdb copy retains only in-frame clones and omits some. The table lists approximately 2.5 million clones, 90% to 95% of them singletons, with more than 0.12% in the top ten. Sequenced input: naive CD4+ T cells sorted from blood. The receptors were sampled from a man aged 18 to 35 in good health. CDR3s leave out the opening cysteine and the closing phenylalanine or tryptophan. A D gene is named only where the DNA matches it firmly. For some rows the clone size is stated as once, few or many, or as a class when expanded; others skip it.

v_call	d_call	j_call	clone_size	cdr3_aa
TRBV30	TRBD1	TRBJ1-1	-	AWSTGTAATEAF
TRBV9	-	TRBJ2-7	few	ASSVAEAREQY
TRBV7-9	-	TRBJ2-7	-	ASSISWYEQY
TRBV4-3	-	TRBJ2-7	-	ASSQDWGGEQY
TRBV6-1	-	TRBJ1-1	-	ASSVTVNTEAF
TRBV5-6	TRBD1	TRBJ1-3	-	ASSLVRGQGSSGNTIY
TRBV27	TRBD2	TRBJ2-1	few	ASARSGSSYNEQF
TRBV7-2	TRBD2	TRBJ2-2	-	ASSAGLPENTGELF
TRBV5-4	-	TRBJ2-5	-	ASSLRQQETQY
TRBV30	TRBD2	TRBJ2-1	-	AWSKGGGLNEQF
TRBV6-1	-	TRBJ1-5	few	ASSEESGLVNQPQH
TRBV27	-	TRBJ1-5	-	ASSTTLRGSNQPQH
TRBV7-2	-	TRBJ2-7	-	ASSLGPGLSSYEQY
TRBV5-4	-	TRBJ2-3	-	ASSLSTPTDTQY
TRBV9	-	TRBJ2-2	-	ASSAQIQINTGELF
TRBV2	-	TRBJ2-5	-	ASRGGFGGGRSETQY
TRBV7-3	-	TRBJ2-2	-	ASSLKSGELF
TRBV29-1	-	TRBJ2-5	-	SVARGQAETQY
TRBV6-1	TRBD1	TRBJ1-1	-	ASSGQGISEAF
TRBV4-1	-	TRBJ2-2	-	ASSRGGRVNTGELF
TRBV2	-	TRBJ2-2	-	ASSEANTGELF
TRBV10-3	-	TRBJ2-3	-	AISDRGMSEY
TRBV10-3	-	TRBJ1-2	-	AISQGTEDGYT
TRBV25-1	-	TRBJ1-1	-	ASSERRQGVTEAF
TRBV28	-	TRBJ1-5	-	ASSSLLSNQPQH
TRBV28	TRBD1	TRBJ1-2	-	ASSLPGQNYGYT
TRBV5-1	-	TRBJ1-1	-	ASSLGGGTEAF
TRBV5-8	TRBD1	TRBJ1-5	-	ASSTGDLNQPQH
TRBV28	-	TRBJ1-5	-	ASSLWAGSNQPQH
TRBV7-2	-	TRBJ1-2	few	ASSPGGGRYLS
TRBV18	TRBD2	TRBJ2-7	-	ASSPGGSNEQY
TRBV7-3	-	TRBJ1-4	-	ASSPLRGLS
TRBV6-1	-	TRBJ1-2	-	ASKEETGNYGYT
TRBV5-1	TRBD1	TRBJ2-3	-	ASRNRGNTDTQY
TRBV4-1	TRBD1	TRBJ2-7	-	ASSQVGVRGYEQY
TRBV4-3	TRBD1	TRBJ1-2	-	ASSQEPGTGMVGYT
TRBV11-2	-	TRBJ2-3	-	ASSLRRLADTQY
TRBV5-1	TRBD2	TRBJ2-5	-	ASSSSGGALETQY
TRBV18	-	TRBJ2-7	-	ASSPGPSAFYEQY
TRBV18	-	TRBJ1-1	-	ASSPPTGPGNTEAF
TRBV18	-	TRBJ2-3	-	ASSPQYQGDTQY
TRBV27	-	TRBJ2-1	-	ASSPQPGGYNEQF
TRBV6-6	-	TRBJ1-6	-	ASSYSSSSYNSPLH
TRBV18	-	TRBJ1-5	-	ASSPGALSNQPQH
TRBV10-2	-	TRBJ2-2	-	ASSDFPTGELF
TRBV7-2	TRBD1	TRBJ1-4	-	ASSKGQGAYEKLF
TRBV2	-	TRBJ1-2	-	ASSIFSDGGLYT
TRBV5-1	TRBD2	TRBJ2-3	-	ASSSTSGGISTDTQY
TRBV7-8	-	TRBJ2-5	-	ASSYREGGTQY
TRBV4-1	-	TRBJ1-1	-	ASSQNLDTEAF
TRBV6-6	-	TRBJ2-1	-	ASSYYGGQANEQF